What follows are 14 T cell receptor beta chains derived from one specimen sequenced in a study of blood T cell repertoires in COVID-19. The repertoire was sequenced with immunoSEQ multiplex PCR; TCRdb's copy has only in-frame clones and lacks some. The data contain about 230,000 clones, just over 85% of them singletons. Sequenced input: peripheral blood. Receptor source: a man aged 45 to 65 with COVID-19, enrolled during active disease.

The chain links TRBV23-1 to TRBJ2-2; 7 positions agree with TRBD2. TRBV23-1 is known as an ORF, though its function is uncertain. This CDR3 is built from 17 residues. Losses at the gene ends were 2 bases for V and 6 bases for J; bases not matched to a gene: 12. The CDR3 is CASSQGPGGELAGELFF. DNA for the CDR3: TGCGCCAGCAGTCAAGGCCCTGGGGGGGAGTTGGCCGGGGAGCTGTTTTTT.

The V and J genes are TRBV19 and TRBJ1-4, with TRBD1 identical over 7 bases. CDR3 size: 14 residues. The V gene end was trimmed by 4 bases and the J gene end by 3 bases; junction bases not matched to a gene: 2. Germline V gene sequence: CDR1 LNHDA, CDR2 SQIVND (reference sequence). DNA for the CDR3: TGTGCCAGTAGTAGGGGGACAGCTAATGAAAAACTGTTTTTT. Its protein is CASSRGTANEKLFF.

CDR3 amino acids: CASSYTGDAYEQYF. The CDR3 nucleotides read TGTGCCAGCAGTTACACAGGGGATGCCTACGAGCAGTACTTC. V is TRBV6-2 or TRBV6-3 and J is TRBJ2-7, with 7 nucleotides matching TRBD1. Trimming cost V 2 bases and J 2 bases; bases outside gene matches: 3. Germline loops: CDR1 MNHEY, CDR2 SVGEGT. The CDR3 contains 14 residues.

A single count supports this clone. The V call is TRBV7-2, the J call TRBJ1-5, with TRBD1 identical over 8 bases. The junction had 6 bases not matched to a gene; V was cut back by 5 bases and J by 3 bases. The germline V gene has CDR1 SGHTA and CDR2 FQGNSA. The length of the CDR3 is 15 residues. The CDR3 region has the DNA TGTGCCAGCAGCGCCGGGACAGGATTCAATCAGCCCCAGCATTTT. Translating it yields CASSAGTGFNQPQHF.

The CDR3 sequence is CASSLVFSRPYEQYF. DNA of the CDR3: TGTGCCAGCAGCTTAGTTTTTTCGCGGCCTTACGAGCAGTACTTC. V gene TRBV11-2 combines with J gene TRBJ2-7; D not resolved. The germline CDR1 and CDR2 sequences are SGHAT and FQNNGV. V dropped 1 base and J dropped 4 bases, with 14 bases sitting between them. The CDR3 has 15 residues.

The CDR3, as DNA: TGCAGCGTTGAAGAGGGAGGGACCCAGTACTTC. Protein: CSVEEGGTQYF. This sequence joins TRBV29-1 and TRBJ2-5; a weak D match, TRBD2 (6 bases). Per the germline V gene, CDR1 is SQVTM and CDR2 is ANQGSEA. The CDR3 is made up of 11 amino acids. The V end was cut by 0 bases, the J end by 7 bases, with 6 bases between.

CDR3 sequence: CASSPPPGVLESEAFF. The CDR3 DNA is TGTGCCAGCAGCCCGCCGCCGGGGGTACTTGAATCGGAAGCTTTCTTT. This chain joins TRBV11-2 and TRBJ1-1, with D perhaps TRBD1 (5 bases). CDR3 size: 16 residues. V lost 5 bases to trimming and J lost 8 bases, with 24 bases between them. The germline V gene encodes CDR1 SGHAT and CDR2 FQNNGV.

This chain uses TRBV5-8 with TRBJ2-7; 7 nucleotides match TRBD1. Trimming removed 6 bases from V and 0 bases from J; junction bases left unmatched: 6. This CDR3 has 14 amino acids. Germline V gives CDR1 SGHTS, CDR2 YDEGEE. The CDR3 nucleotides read TGTGCCAGCACCTGGGACAGCTACTCCTACGAGCAGTACTTC. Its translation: CASTWDSYSYEQYF.

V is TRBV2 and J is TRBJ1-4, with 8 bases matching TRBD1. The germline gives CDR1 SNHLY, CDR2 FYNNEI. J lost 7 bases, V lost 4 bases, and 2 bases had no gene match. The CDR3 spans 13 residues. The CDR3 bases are TGTGCCAGCAGTGGACAGGGGATTGAAAAACTGTTTTTT. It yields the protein CASSGQGIEKLFF.

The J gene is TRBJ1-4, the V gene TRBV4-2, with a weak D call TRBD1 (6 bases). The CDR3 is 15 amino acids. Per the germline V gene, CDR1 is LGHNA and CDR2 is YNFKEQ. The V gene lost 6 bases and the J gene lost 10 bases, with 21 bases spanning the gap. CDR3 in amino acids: CASSPDGQGSRKLFF. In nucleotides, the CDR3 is TGTGCCAGCAGTCCTGATGGGCAGGGGTCCAGAAAACTGTTTTTT.

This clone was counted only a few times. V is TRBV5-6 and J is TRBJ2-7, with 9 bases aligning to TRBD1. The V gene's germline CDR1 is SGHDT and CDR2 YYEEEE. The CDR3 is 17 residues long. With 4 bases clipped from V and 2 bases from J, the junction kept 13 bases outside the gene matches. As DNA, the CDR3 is TGTGCCAGCAGCCCCGGGTGGACAGGGGACCTCACCTACGAGCAGTACTTC. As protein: CASSPGWTGDLTYEQYF.

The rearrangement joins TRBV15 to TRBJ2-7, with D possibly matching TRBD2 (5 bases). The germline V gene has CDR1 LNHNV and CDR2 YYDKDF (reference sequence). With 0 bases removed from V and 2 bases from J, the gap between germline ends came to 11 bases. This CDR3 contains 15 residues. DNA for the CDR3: TGTGCCACCAGCAGAGATTCTCGGGGAACCTACGAGCAGTACTTC. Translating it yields CATSRDSRGTYEQYF.

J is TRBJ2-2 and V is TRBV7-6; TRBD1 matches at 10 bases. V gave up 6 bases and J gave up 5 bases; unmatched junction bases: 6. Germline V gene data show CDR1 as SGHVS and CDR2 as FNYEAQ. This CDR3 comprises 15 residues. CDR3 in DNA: TGTGCCAGCAGTCCGACAGGGGGCCGTACCGGGGAGCTGTTTTTT. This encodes CASSPTGGRTGELFF.

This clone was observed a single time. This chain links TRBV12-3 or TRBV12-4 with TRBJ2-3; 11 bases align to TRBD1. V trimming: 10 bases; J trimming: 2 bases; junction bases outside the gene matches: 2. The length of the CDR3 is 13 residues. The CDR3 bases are TGTGCCACAGGACAGGGGGCCACAGATACGCAGTATTTT. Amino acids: CATGQGATDTQYF.